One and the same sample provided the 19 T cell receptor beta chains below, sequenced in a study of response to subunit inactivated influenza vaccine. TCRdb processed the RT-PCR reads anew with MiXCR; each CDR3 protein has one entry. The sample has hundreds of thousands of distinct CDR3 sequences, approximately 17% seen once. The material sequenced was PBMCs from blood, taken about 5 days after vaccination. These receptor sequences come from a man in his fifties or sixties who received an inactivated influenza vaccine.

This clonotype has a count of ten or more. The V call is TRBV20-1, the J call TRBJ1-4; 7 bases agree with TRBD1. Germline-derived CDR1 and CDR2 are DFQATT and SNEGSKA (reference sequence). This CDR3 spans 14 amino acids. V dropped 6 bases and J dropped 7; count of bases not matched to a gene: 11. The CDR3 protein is CSAAPDRTSEKLFF. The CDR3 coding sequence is TGCAGTGCCGCGCCGGACAGGACGAGTGAAAAACTGTTTTTT.

CDR3 sequence reads: CASSIRQETGSGNTIYF. Here the CDR3 DNA reads TGTGCCAGTAGTATACGACAGGAAACCGGCTCTGGAAACACCATATATTTT. This chain uses TRBV19 with TRBJ1-3; D is possibly TRBD1 (6 bases). The CDR3 extends over 17 amino acids. Germline CDR1 and CDR2: LNHDA and SQIVND (reference sequence). The V and J ends lost 2 bases and 0 bases respectively, with 14 bases between them.

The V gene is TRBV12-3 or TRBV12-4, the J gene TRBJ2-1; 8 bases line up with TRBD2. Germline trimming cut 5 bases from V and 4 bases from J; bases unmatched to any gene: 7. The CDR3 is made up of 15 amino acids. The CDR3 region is CASSPWGLEYNEQFF. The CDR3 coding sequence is TGTGCCAGCAGTCCGTGGGGACTAGAATACAATGAGCAGTTCTTC.

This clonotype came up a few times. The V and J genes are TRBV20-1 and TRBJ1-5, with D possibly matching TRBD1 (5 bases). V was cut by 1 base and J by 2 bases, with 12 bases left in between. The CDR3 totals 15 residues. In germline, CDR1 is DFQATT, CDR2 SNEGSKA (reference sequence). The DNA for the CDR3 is TGCAGTGCTAGAGGCCCCGCGACAGGCAATCAGCCCCAGCATTTT. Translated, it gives CSARGPATGNQPQHF.

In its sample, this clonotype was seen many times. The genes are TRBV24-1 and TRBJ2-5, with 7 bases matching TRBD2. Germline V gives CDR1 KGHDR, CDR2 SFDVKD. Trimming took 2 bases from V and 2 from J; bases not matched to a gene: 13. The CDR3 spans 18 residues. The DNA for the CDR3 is TGTGCCACCAGTGATTCGAAGGACGCTAGCGGAATACAAGAGACCCAGTACTTC. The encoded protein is CATSDSKDASGIQETQYF.

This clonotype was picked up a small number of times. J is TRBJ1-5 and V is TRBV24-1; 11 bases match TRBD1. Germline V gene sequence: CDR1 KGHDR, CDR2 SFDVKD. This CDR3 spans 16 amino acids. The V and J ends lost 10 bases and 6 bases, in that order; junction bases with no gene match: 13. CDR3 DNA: TGTGCCACAACCGGATCCGGACAGGGGGCTTTTCAGCCCCAGCATTTT. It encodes CATTGSGQGAFQPQHF.

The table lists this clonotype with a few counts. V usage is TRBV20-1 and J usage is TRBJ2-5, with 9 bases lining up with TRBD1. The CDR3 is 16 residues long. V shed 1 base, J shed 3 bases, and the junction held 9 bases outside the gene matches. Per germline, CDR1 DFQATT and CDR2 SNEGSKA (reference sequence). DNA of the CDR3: TGCAGTGCTAGAGGCGGGGACAGGGTGATCGAAGAGACCCAGTACTTC. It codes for CSARGGDRVIEETQYF.

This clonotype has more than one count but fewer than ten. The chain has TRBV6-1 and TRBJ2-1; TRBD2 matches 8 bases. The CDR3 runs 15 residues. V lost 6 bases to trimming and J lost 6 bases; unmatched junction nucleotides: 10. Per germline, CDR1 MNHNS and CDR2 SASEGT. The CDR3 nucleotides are TGTGCCAGCAGGGTAGGGCCGGCGGGAGGCAATGAGCAGTTCTTC. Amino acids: CASRVGPAGGNEQFF.

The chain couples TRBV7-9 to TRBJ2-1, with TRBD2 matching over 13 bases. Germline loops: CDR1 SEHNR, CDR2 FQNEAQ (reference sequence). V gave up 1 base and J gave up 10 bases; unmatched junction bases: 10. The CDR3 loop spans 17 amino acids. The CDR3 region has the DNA TGTGCCAGCAGCTTAGTGGGGACTAGCGGGACTAAACGCGAGCAGTTCTTC. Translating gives CASSLVGTSGTKREQFF.

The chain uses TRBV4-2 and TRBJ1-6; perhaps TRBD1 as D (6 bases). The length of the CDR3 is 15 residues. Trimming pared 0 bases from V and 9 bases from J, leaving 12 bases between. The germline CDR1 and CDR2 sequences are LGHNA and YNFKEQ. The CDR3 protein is CASSQEQGMGSPLHF. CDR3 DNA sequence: TGTGCCAGCAGCCAAGAACAGGGTATGGGTTCACCCCTCCACTTT.

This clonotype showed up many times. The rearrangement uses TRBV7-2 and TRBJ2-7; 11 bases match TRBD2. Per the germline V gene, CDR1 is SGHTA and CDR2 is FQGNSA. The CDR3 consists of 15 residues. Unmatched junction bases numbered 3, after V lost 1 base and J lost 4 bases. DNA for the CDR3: TGTGCCAGCAGCTTAGGGGCTAGCGGGAGGTACGAGCAGTACTTC. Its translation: CASSLGASGRYEQYF.

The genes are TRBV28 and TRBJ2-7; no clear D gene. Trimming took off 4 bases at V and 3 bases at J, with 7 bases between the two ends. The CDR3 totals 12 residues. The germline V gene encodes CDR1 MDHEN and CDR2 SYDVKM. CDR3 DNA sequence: TGTGCCAGCAGTTGGAATTTCTACGAGCAGTACTTC. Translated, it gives CASSWNFYEQYF.

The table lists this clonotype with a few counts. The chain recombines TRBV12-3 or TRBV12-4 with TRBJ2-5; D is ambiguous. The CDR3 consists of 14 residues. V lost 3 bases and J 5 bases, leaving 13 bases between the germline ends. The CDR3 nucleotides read TGTGCCAGCAGTTTTAAGGTGGGGTCCGAGACCCAGTACTTC. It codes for CASSFKVGSETQYF.

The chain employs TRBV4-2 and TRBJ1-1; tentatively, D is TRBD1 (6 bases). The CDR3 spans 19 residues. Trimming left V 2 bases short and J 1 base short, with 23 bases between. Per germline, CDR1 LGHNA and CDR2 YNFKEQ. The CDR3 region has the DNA TGTGCCAGCAGCCAACTCCCCTCGGGGGGCGGCGGGACGAACACTGAAGCTTTCTTT. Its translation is CASSQLPSGGGGTNTEAFF.

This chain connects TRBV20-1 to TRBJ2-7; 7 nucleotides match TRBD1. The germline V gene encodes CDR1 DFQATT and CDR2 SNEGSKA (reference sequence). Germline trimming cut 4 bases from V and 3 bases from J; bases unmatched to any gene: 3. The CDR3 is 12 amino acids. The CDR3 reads CSATGTVYEQYF. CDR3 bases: TGCAGTGCTACCGGGACAGTCTACGAGCAGTACTTC.

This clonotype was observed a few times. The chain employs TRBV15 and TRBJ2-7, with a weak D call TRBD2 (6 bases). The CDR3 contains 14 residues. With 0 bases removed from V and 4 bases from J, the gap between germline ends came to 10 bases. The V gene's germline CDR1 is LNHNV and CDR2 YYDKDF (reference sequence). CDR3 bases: TGTGCCACCAGCAGAGATGTGGGGAGGTACGAGCAGTACTTC. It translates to CATSRDVGRYEQYF. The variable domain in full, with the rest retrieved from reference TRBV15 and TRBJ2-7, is DAMVIQNPRYQVTQFGKPVTLSCSQTLNHNVMYWYQQKSSQAPKLLFHYYDKDFNNEADTPDNFQSRRPNTSFCFLDIRSPGLGDTAMYLCATSRDVGRYEQYFGPGTRLTVT.

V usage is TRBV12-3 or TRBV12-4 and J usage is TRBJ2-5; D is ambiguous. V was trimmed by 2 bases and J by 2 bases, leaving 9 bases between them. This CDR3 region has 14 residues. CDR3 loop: CASSLHGVQETQYF. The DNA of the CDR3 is TGTGCCAGCAGTTTACATGGGGTTCAAGAGACCCAGTACTTC.

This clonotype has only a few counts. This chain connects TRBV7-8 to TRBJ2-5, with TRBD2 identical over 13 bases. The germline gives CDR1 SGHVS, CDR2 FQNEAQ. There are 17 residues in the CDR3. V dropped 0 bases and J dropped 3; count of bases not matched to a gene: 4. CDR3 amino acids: CASSLAAGLAGEETQYF. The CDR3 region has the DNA TGTGCCAGCAGCTTAGCTGCTGGACTAGCGGGGGAAGAGACCCAGTACTTC.

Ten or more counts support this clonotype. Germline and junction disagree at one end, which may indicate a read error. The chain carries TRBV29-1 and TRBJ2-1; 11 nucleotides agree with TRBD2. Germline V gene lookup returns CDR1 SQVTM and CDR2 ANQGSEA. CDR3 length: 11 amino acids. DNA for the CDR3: TGCAGCGGCGCCGGGACTAGCGGCGGTATCTTC. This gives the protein CSGAGTSGGIF.